The clone carrying this TCR beta chain was counted a single time. The data originate from a study of blood T cell repertoires in COVID-19. The overall study: T cells, B-cell-depleted T cells, or PBMCs supplied cDNA or gDNA.

Assay: immunoSEQ multiplex PCR; the TCRdb copy retains only in-frame clones and omits some. This table holds roughly 67,000 clones, around 83% found once. The clonotype originates from a woman in her sixties or seventies with acute or convalescent COVID-19. The sample was peripheral blood.

CDR3 amino acids: CASSNRTANTEAFF. The CDR3 DNA follows: TGTGCCAGCAGCAACCGGACAGCTAACACTGAAGCTTTCTTT. The V and J genes are TRBV9 and TRBJ1-1; TRBD1 might be the D (6 bases). The CDR3 extends over 14 amino acids. Germline assignment: CDR1 SGDLS and CDR2 YYNGEE. The ends were cut back, 4 bases at V and 2 bases at J, with 12 bases in the middle.